The rows below give T cell receptor beta chains drawn from one sample of a study of control samples from healthy donors and cancer patients. Assay used: immunoSEQ multiplex PCR; TCRdb lists only in-frame clones, some missing. The table lists around 150,000 clones, 70% to 90% of them singletons, with under 2% in the top ten. Sequenced material: blood. The receptors come from a man between 18 and 29 years old in good health. Both conserved end residues are part of each CDR3. The D gene is left open where the match is weak. Clone size is given for some rows only: seen once, a few or many times, or a class if the clone is expanded.

clone_size | j_call | d_call | v_call | cdr3_nt | cdr3_aa
. | TRBJ1-5 | . | TRBV30 | TGTGCCTGGAGTGTAGATAGCAATCAGCCCCAGCATTTT | CAWSVDSNQPQHF
. | TRBJ2-1 | . | TRBV5-6 | TGTGCCAGCAGCGACACGGCCTACAATGAGCAGTTCTTC | CASSDTAYNEQFF
. | TRBJ2-7 | . | TRBV3-1/TRBV3-2 | TGTGCCAGCAGCCTCGAAGCGGGCGCCTCCTACGAGCAGTACTTC | CASSLEAGASYEQYF
. | TRBJ2-3 | . | TRBV9 | TGTGCCAGCACCCCCAGGGCACTAGCTAGCACAGATACGCAGTATTTT | CASTPRALASTDTQYF
once | TRBJ1-2 | . | TRBV9 | TGTGCCAGCAGCCCGCCCGGGACAACGACCAACTATGGCTACACCTTC | CASSPPGTTTNYGYTF
. | TRBJ1-1 | . | TRBV28 | TGTGCCAGTCAAGGGGGTCAGAACACTGAAGCTTTCTTT | CASQGGQNTEAFF
. | TRBJ2-3 | . | TRBV7-9 | TGTGCCAGCAGCTTAGCGGGGCGGTCCATTAGCACAGATACGCAGTATTTT | CASSLAGRSISTDTQYF
once | TRBJ1-5 | . | TRBV28 | TGTGCCAGCAGCCCTGGACAGTCTCATCAGCCCCAGCATTTT | CASSPGQSHQPQHF
few | TRBJ1-1 | . | TRBV20-1 | TGCAGTGCTTGGGCCGCAGGAGAAGCTTTCTTT | CSAWAAGEAFF
. | TRBJ2-2 | . | TRBV20-1 | TGCAGTGCCAGTGGGCCACCGGTTAGACCCGGCTTTACCGGGGAGCTGTTTTTT | CSASGPPVRPGFTGELFF
once | TRBJ2-7 | . | TRBV7-6 | TGTGCCAGCAGCTTAGAGGAGGGCCAAACGTGGTACGAGCAGTACTTC | CASSLEEGQTWYEQYF
. | TRBJ2-7 | TRBD1 | TRBV6-2/TRBV6-3 | TGTGCCAGCAGTTACCTGGGACAGGGCTACGAGCAGTACTTC | CASSYLGQGYEQYF
. | TRBJ2-1 | TRBD1 | TRBV28 | TGTGCCAGCAGTTCGGACAGGCGCTCCTACAATGAGCAGTTCTTC | CASSSDRRSYNEQFF
. | TRBJ2-3 | . | TRBV4-3 | TGCGCCAGCAGCCAAGAAAGGGCCGCGCTGGGGGATACGCAGTATTTT | CASSQERAALGDTQYF
. | TRBJ2-7 | . | TRBV7-9 | TGTGCCAGCAGCTTAGTTAGTCTGGGCAGTAACTACGAGCAGTACTTC | CASSLVSLGSNYEQYF
. | TRBJ2-6 | . | TRBV5-6 | TGTGCCAGCAGCTTGGAGGTCAGGGAGAAGGCTGGGGCCAACGTCCTGACTTTC | CASSLEVREKAGANVLTF
. | TRBJ2-3 | . | TRBV3-1/TRBV3-2 | TGTGCCAGCACCCCTCTAGGGGGGACAGATACGCAGTATTTT | CASTPLGGTDTQYF
. | TRBJ2-7 | . | TRBV19 | TGTGCCAGTAGCCGGGGGCACGGGGGCTACGAGCAGTACTTC | CASSRGHGGYEQYF
. | TRBJ2-1 | . | TRBV27 | TGTGCCAGCAGTTACCCCGGTGGCTTCGGCAATGAGCAGTTCTTC | CASSYPGGFGNEQFF
. | TRBJ1-4 | TRBD1 | TRBV5-1 | TGCGCCAGCAGCTCGAATCCGGGACAGGAGGAGGAAAAACTGTTTTTT | CASSSNPGQEEEKLFF
. | TRBJ1-3 | . | TRBV12-3/TRBV12-4 | TGTGCCAGCAGCATACAGGGAAACACCATATATTTT | CASSIQGNTIYF
. | TRBJ2-3 | TRBD2 | TRBV11-2 | TGTGCCAGCAGCTTAGGGCTAGCGGGGGCAGATACGCAGTATTTT | CASSLGLAGADTQYF
. | TRBJ2-5 | . | TRBV5-1 | TGCGCCAGCAGCTTGTCCGGCCCTATCGAGACCCAGTACTTC | CASSLSGPIETQYF
. | TRBJ2-3 | TRBD2 | TRBV4-2 | TGTGCCAGCAGCCAAGTGGGTCTAGCGGGGGGGAGCACAGATACGCAGTATTTT | CASSQVGLAGGSTDTQYF
. | TRBJ1-2 | . | TRBV12-3/TRBV12-4 | TGTGCCAGCAGTTTAACAGGGACTGGCTACACCTTC | CASSLTGTGYTF
. | TRBJ1-5 | . | TRBV6-1 | TGTGCCAGCAGTGAAAATCAGCCCCAGCATTTT | CASSENQPQHF
. | TRBJ2-7 | . | TRBV11-2 | TGTGCCAGCAGCAAAGGGTCTATTGACTACGAGCAGTACTTC | CASSKGSIDYEQYF
. | TRBJ2-7 | . | TRBV13 | TGTGCCAGCAGCTTAGGGAGAGATCCCTACGAGCAGTACTTC | CASSLGRDPYEQYF
. | TRBJ1-5 | TRBD1 | TRBV7-6 | TGTGCCAGCAGCTACGGACAGGGGTTTGGGCAGCCCCAGCATTTT | CASSYGQGFGQPQHF
. | TRBJ2-2 | . | TRBV4-1 | TGCGCCAGCAGCCAGGGGGGTTCCGGGGAGCTGTTTTTT | CASSQGGSGELFF
. | TRBJ1-1 | TRBD1 | TRBV19 | TGTGCCAGTAGTTTTCGGACAGGAGGGGACCCTGAAGCTTTCTTT | CASSFRTGGDPEAFF
. | TRBJ1-1 | . | TRBV24-1 | TGTGCCACCAGTGATTTCGGTCAGAAAGCTTTCTTT | CATSDFGQKAFF
. | TRBJ1-1 | . | TRBV30 | TGTGCCTGGAGCGGTGGGAGGAACACTGAAGCTTTCTTT | CAWSGGRNTEAFF
. | TRBJ1-2 | TRBD1 | TRBV7-9 | TGTGCCAGCAGCTTACTGGGACAGGGGAATGGCTACACCTTC | CASSLLGQGNGYTF
. | TRBJ2-7 | TRBD1 | TRBV5-4 | TGTGCCAGCAGCTTGGGACAGGGGGCCGAGCAGTACTTC | CASSLGQGAEQYF
. | TRBJ1-1 | TRBD1 | TRBV6-5 | TGTGCCAGCAGCCCAGACAGGGGCGGCACTGAAGCTTTCTTT | CASSPDRGGTEAFF
. | TRBJ1-6 | . | TRBV20-1 | TGCAGTGCTAGTAGCAGGGAGGGTTCACCCCTCCACTTT | CSASSREGSPLHF
. | TRBJ1-2 | . | TRBV20-1 | TGCAGTGCTAGGGGCATTCACGGCTACACCTTC | CSARGIHGYTF
. | TRBJ2-3 | . | TRBV5-6 | TGTGCCAGCAGCCAAACTAGCACAGATACGCAGTATTTT | CASSQTSTDTQYF
. | TRBJ1-2 | TRBD1 | TRBV28 | TGTGCCAGCAGTTTAAGGCAGGGGGCGGACTATGGCTACACCTTC | CASSLRQGADYGYTF
. | TRBJ1-6 | . | TRBV5-5 | TGTGCCAGCAGCTTGGACGCGGCTTATGGGAGCTCCTATAATTCACCCCTCCACTTT | CASSLDAAYGSSYNSPLHF
once | TRBJ1-5 | . | TRBV4-3 | TGCGCCAGCAGCCCTCAGCAGGGCAGCAATCAGCCCCAGCATTTT | CASSPQQGSNQPQHF